Shown below are 20 T cell receptor beta chains from a single sample sequenced in a study of blood T cell repertoires in COVID-19. The method was immunoSEQ multiplex PCR; TCRdb's version includes in-frame clones alone and lacks a portion of them. This sample has about 220,000 clones, with about 85% found just once. Sequencing was done on a sample of PBMCs or T cells enriched from blood (not recorded which). These receptors all stem from a woman aged 25 to 39 who had recovered from COVID-19.

The chain is built from TRBV19 and TRBJ2-1, with 10 bases that match TRBD2. The germline CDR1 and CDR2 sequences are LNHDA and SQIVND (reference sequence). The CDR3 runs 12 residues. V trimming: 7 bases; J trimming: 9 bases; junction bases outside the gene matches: 3. The CDR3 is CASKSSGGEQFF. The CDR3 nucleotides read TGTGCCAGTAAATCTAGCGGGGGTGAGCAGTTCTTC.

A single count supports this clone. The chain uses TRBV6-2 or TRBV6-3 and TRBJ2-7; a weak D match, TRBD1 (5 bases). With 4 bases removed from V and 3 bases from J, the gap between germline ends came to 7 bases. This CDR3 spans 12 amino acids. The germline CDR1 and CDR2 sequences are MNHEY and SVGEGT. The CDR3 nucleotides are TGTGCCAGCAGTTCGGACATCTACGAGCAGTACTTC. It translates to CASSSDIYEQYF.

This rearrangement joins TRBV7-2 to TRBJ2-7; 8 bases map to TRBD2. V lost 5 bases and J lost 0; bases outside the gene matches: 9. CDR1 and CDR2 (germline): SGHTA, FQGNSA. There are 16 residues in the CDR3. The CDR3 DNA follows: TGTGCCAGCAGCCGCCGAGCGGGGGTAAGCTCCTACGAGCAGTACTTC. Translation gives CASSRRAGVSSYEQYF.

V is TRBV10-3 and J is TRBJ2-3; 9 positions match TRBD1. This CDR3 region has 15 residues. Germline CDR1 reads ENHRY; CDR2 reads SYGVKD. The junction had 1 base not matched to a gene; V was cut back by 2 bases and J by 1 base. Written as DNA, the CDR3 is TGTGCCATCAGTGAGACAGGGGGCCGCACAGATACGCAGTATTTT. Protein product: CAISETGGRTDTQYF.

On this clone: The junction does not match germline at one end; this may be a read error. The chain has TRBV7-7 and TRBJ2-2, with 14 bases that match TRBD2. The length of the CDR3 is 18 residues. Germline V gene lookup returns CDR1 SSHAT and CDR2 FNYEAQ (reference sequence). CDR3 in DNA: TGTGCTAGCAGCCCCGGACTAGCGGGGGGAGAATACACCGGGGAGCTGTTTTTT. Translation: CASSPGLAGGEYTGELFF.

The chain recombines TRBV5-4 with TRBJ1-1, with unresolved D. CDR3 length: 14 residues. V was clipped by 5 bases and J by 3 bases, with 14 bases between them. The germline gives CDR1 SGHNT, CDR2 YYREEE (reference sequence). The CDR3, as DNA: TGTGCCAGCAGTCCCGCGGGCACGGACACTGAAGCTTTCTTT. Encoded protein: CASSPAGTDTEAFF.

The chain is built from TRBV19 and TRBJ1-2; D perhaps matches TRBD1 (5 bases). The CDR3 has 17 residues. Trimming removed 7 bases at V and 7 bases at J, with 28 bases between. Germline CDR1 is LNHDA and CDR2 is SQIVND (reference sequence). CDR3 residues: CASTYGTASSWGVGYTF. The CDR3 nucleotides read TGTGCCAGTACATATGGGACTGCCTCATCCTGGGGCGTTGGCTACACCTTC.

This clone was detected only once. The CDR3 DNA reads as TGTGCCAGTAGTCCAGGGGGCGCAGGGGAAAAACTGTTTTTT. Translated: CASSPGGAGEKLFF. The gene calls are TRBV19 and TRBJ1-4; TRBD1 matches 8 bases. The CDR3 extends over 14 amino acids. Germline loops: CDR1 LNHDA, CDR2 SQIVND (reference sequence). Trimming removed 5 bases from V and 8 bases from J; junction bases left unmatched: 7.

V is TRBV3-1 (or the pseudogene TRBV3-2) and J is TRBJ1-2, with 11 bases that match TRBD1. This CDR3 region has 13 residues. The V segment lost 1 base and the J segment 14 bases; nucleotides outside the gene matches: 6. Germline CDR1 LGHDT, CDR2 YNNKEL (reference sequence). This CDR3 is CASSQAPGQGGTF. DNA for the CDR3: TGTGCCAGCAGCCAAGCCCCGGGACAGGGGGGGACCTTC.

The chain uses TRBV6-7 and TRBJ1-4; the D gene is possibly TRBD1 (6 bases). TRBV6-7 is known as an ORF, though its function is uncertain. Trimming took off 6 bases at V and 6 bases at J, with 17 bases between the two ends. CDR3 length: 15 amino acids. The chain's CDR3 is CASRVDTTGDEKLFF. CDR3 sequence (DNA): TGTGCCAGCAGAGTAGACACGACAGGAGATGAAAAACTGTTTTTT.

This clone has a single count. V gene TRBV11-1 combines with J gene TRBJ2-1; 7 bases align to TRBD2. Germline lookup yields CDR1 SGHAT and CDR2 FQDESV (reference sequence). The CDR3 totals 15 residues. V gave up 4 bases and J gave up 4 bases; unmatched junction bases: 7. CDR3 loop: CASSSIGGTYNEQFF. The CDR3 coding sequence is TGTGCCAGCAGCTCGATCGGGGGGACGTACAATGAGCAGTTCTTC.

V usage is TRBV6-4 and J usage is TRBJ2-3, with 7 nucleotides matching TRBD1. The CDR3 runs to 13 residues. With V trimmed by 4 bases and J by 4 bases, 2 bases remained unmatched. Per the germline V gene, CDR1 is MRHNA and CDR2 is SNTAGT. CDR3 amino acids: CASSGQGSDTQYF. DNA for the CDR3: TGTGCCAGCAGTGGACAGGGCTCAGATACGCAGTATTTT.

The chain is built from TRBV4-3 and TRBJ1-2; the D gene is possibly TRBD1 (5 bases). Germline V gene sequence: CDR1 LGHNA, CDR2 YSLEER. The CDR3 covers 15 residues. Trimming left V 0 bases short and J 5 bases short, with 13 bases between. The CDR3 sequence is CASSQDGRGVYGYTF. CDR3 bases: TGCGCCAGCAGCCAAGATGGGCGGGGGGTATATGGCTACACCTTC.

The CDR3, as DNA: TGTGCCAGCAGCTTTGGGAGCAATTCACCCCTCCACTTT. Protein sequence: CASSFGSNSPLHF. The chain carries TRBV11-2 and TRBJ1-6; D call uncertain. Germline loops: CDR1 SGHAT, CDR2 FQNNGV. The CDR3 is 13 amino acids. V was cut by 3 bases and J by 7 bases, with 7 bases left in between.

The V and J genes are TRBV5-4 and TRBJ1-6, with D uncertain. CDR3 size: 16 residues. V was pared by 4 bases and J by 9 bases, with 20 bases between. CDR1 is SGHNT and CDR2 is YYREEE in the germline V gene (reference sequence). This CDR3 reads CASSINRGGEVSPLHF. In DNA, the CDR3 is TGTGCCAGCAGCATTAACCGGGGAGGAGAGGTTTCACCCCTCCACTTT.

The V and J genes are TRBV19 and TRBJ1-2, with TRBD1 identical over 9 bases. The V segment lost 3 bases and the J segment 2 bases; nucleotides outside the gene matches: 4. CDR1 is LNHDA, CDR2 SQIVND, per germline (reference sequence). The CDR3 is 15 residues long. The CDR3 sequence: CASSMGDRANYGYTF. The CDR3 region has the DNA TGTGCCAGTAGTATGGGGGACAGGGCCAACTATGGCTACACCTTC.

V usage is TRBV9 and J usage is TRBJ1-3; a weak D match, TRBD1 (5 bases). The germline gives CDR1 SGDLS, CDR2 YYNGEE. This CDR3 region has 15 residues. Between the trimmed V and J ends, which lost 0 bases and 1 base, there was a span of 8 bases. CDR3 sequence: CASSVVGGSGNTIYF. The CDR3 DNA reads as TGTGCCAGCAGCGTAGTCGGGGGATCTGGAAACACCATATATTTT.

This clone was detected only once. The CDR3, as DNA: TGTGCCACCAGTGACGCCGGGACAGGGGTTAACAATGAGCAGTTCTTC. Protein: CATSDAGTGVNNEQFF. J is TRBJ2-1 and V is TRBV24-1; 10 bases line up with TRBD1. The junction had 7 bases not matched to a gene; V was cut back by 4 bases and J by 5 bases. Looked up from germline, CDR1 is KGHDR and CDR2 is SFDVKD. There are 16 residues in the CDR3.

This clone came up once. CDR3 sequence reads: CASSRGLDTGELFF. As DNA, the CDR3 is TGTGCCAGCAGCCGAGGACTTGACACCGGGGAGCTGTTTTTT. The chain links TRBV7-3 to TRBJ2-2; D is perhaps TRBD2 (5 bases). V shed 5 bases and J shed 3 bases, with 10 bases lying between them. In germline, CDR1 is SGHTA, CDR2 FQGTGA. This CDR3 is built from 14 residues.

This clone has only one observation. The V call is TRBV6-5, the J call TRBJ2-3; D possibly corresponds to TRBD1 (6 bases). Trimming left V 2 bases short and J 1 base short, with 13 bases between. Germline V gene sequence: CDR1 MNHEY, CDR2 SVGAGI. This CDR3 spans 16 amino acids. The CDR3 here is CASSYIRAGGTDTQYF. CDR3 sequence (DNA): TGTGCCAGCAGTTACATCCGGGCAGGGGGCACAGATACGCAGTATTTT.